The 15 T cell receptor beta chains listed next were all sequenced from one sample in a study of CD4 T cells in relation to SARS-CoV-2 and coronaviruses (dated by TCRdb to the early 2020s). Library creation used the immunoSEQ multiplex PCR assay. Imported from immuneACCESS, the table was reduced by TCRdb to in-frame sequences with V and J called. These copies leave out some clones; in studies compared against another copy, an unresolved V gene accounts for under half, and the cause of the remainder is not known. The sample table contains more than 35,000 clones; only one count was recorded for around 77% of them. The ten largest clones take up around 21% of the sample. Their antigens are not known. The sample was memory CD4+ T cells from PBMCs, cultured in vitro. The sample's cell subset or site label is to be understood as: memory (non-naive) CD4+ T cells. These receptors were collected from an adult with COVID-19.

V and J are TRBV18 and TRBJ1-2, with 11 bases identical to TRBD1. The CDR3 has 14 residues. The germline CDR1 and CDR2 sequences are KGHSH and LQKENI. Trimming cost V 3 bases and J 7 bases; bases outside gene matches: 4. The CDR3 DNA follows: TGTGCCAGCTCACCCGGACAGGGGGCATCTGGCTACACCTTC. Protein: CASSPGQGASGYTF. The full variable domain, with the rest looked up from reference TRBV18 and TRBJ1-2, is NAGVMQNPRHLVRRRGQEARLRCSPMKGHSHVYWYRQLPEEGLKFMVYLQKENIIDESGMPKERFSAEFPKEGPSILRIQQVVRGDSAAYFCASSPGQGASGYTFGSGTRLTVV.

This clone showed up just a few times. J is TRBJ1-2 and V is TRBV5-1; D gene ambiguous. From germline, CDR1 is SGHRS and CDR2 YFSETQ. The V and J ends lost 0 bases and 1 base respectively, with 13 bases between them. The CDR3 is made up of 16 amino acids. The CDR3 reads CASSLDPGAINYGYTF. The DNA of the CDR3 is TGCGCCAGCAGCTTGGATCCAGGAGCAATTAACTATGGCTACACCTTC.

V usage is TRBV7-2 and J usage is TRBJ2-3; 9 bases agree with TRBD2. The CDR3 spans 16 residues. V was clipped by 1 base and J by 0 bases; unmatched bases: 2. Germline values: CDR1 SGHTA, CDR2 FQGNSA. The CDR3 spells CASSLGLAESTDTQYF. The DNA for the CDR3 is TGTGCCAGCAGCTTAGGACTAGCGGAGAGCACAGATACGCAGTATTTT.

This clone was seen a handful of times. The chain carries TRBV28 and TRBJ1-2; possible D gene TRBD1, 6 bases. Germline V lookup: CDR1 MDHEN, CDR2 SYDVKM. With 8 bases removed from V and 8 bases from J, the gap between germline ends came to 12 bases. This CDR3 has 11 amino acids. CDR3: CASATGLGYTF. CDR3 in DNA: TGTGCCAGCGCGACAGGTTTGGGCTACACCTTC.

V and J are TRBV6-6 and TRBJ1-5, with a tentative D call TRBD1 (5 bases). The CDR3 is 15 amino acids. In germline, CDR1 is MNHNY, CDR2 SVGAGI (reference sequence). V lost 6 bases, J lost 0 bases, and 12 bases lay in between. CDR3 bases: TGTGCCAGCAGGGTCGACAGAAATAGCAATCAGCCCCAGCATTTT. Its translation is CASRVDRNSNQPQHF.

The rearrangement uses TRBV27 and TRBJ2-1; 8 positions agree with TRBD2. Looked up from germline, CDR1 is MNHEY and CDR2 is SMNVEV (reference sequence). The trim removed 5 bases at V and 9 bases at J, leaving 12 bases unmatched. The CDR3 is 15 amino acids. For the CDR3, the DNA is TGTGCCAGCAGTCCCTCAGCGGGAGCAAGAGGTGAGCAGTTCTTC. It encodes CASSPSAGARGEQFF.

Worth noting for this clone: In the same sample, other DNA sequences code for this CDR3. The chain couples TRBV28 to TRBJ2-7; the D is unclear. There are 12 residues in the CDR3. V lost 2 bases, J lost 4 bases, and 6 bases lay in between. In germline, CDR1 is MDHEN, CDR2 SYDVKM. The DNA for the CDR3 is TGTGCCAGCAGTTTAGGTCGGTACGAGCAGTACTTC. Translation: CASSLGRYEQYF.

This clone occurred once. The chain couples TRBV18 to TRBJ1-4; D ambiguous. The CDR3 runs to 14 residues. V was cut by 7 bases and J by 0 bases, with 9 bases left in between. CDR1 and CDR2 from the germline V gene are KGHSH and LQKENI. In DNA form, the CDR3 reads TGTGCCAGCTTACCGGGTCCAACTAATGAAAAACTGTTTTTT. It specifies CASLPGPTNEKLFF. Looking up the rest from reference TRBV18 and TRBJ1-4 gives the full variable domain: NAGVMQNPRHLVRRRGQEARLRCSPMKGHSHVYWYRQLPEEGLKFMVYLQKENIIDESGMPKERFSAEFPKEGPSILRIQQVVRGDSAAYFCASLPGPTNEKLFFGSGTQLSVL.

The CDR3 protein is CASSPFSGRRGNEQFF. The CDR3 DNA reads TGTGCCAGTAGTCCATTCAGCGGGAGGAGGGGCAATGAGCAGTTCTTC. V and J are TRBV19 and TRBJ2-1; 9 bases agree with TRBD2. The CDR3 extends over 16 amino acids. The germline gives CDR1 LNHDA, CDR2 SQIVND (reference sequence). Unmatched junction bases numbered 11, after V lost 5 bases and J lost 6 bases.

This clone has a handful of counts. V gene TRBV10-3 combines with J gene TRBJ1-4, with D unresolved. This CDR3 is built from 13 residues. V lost 7 bases and J 6 bases, leaving 12 bases between the germline ends. Germline CDR1 reads ENHRY; CDR2 reads SYGVKD. The chain's CDR3 is CAIKRERDEKLFF. The CDR3 nucleotides read TGTGCCATCAAGAGGGAAAGAGATGAAAAACTGTTTTTT.

CDR3 region: CATSDSRDYGYTF. The CDR3 DNA sequence: TGTGCCACCAGTGATTCTCGGGACTATGGCTACACCTTC. J is TRBJ1-2 and V is TRBV24-1; D unresolved. The CDR3 is 13 amino acids. V dropped 2 bases and J dropped 3 bases, with 6 bases sitting between them. Germline loops: CDR1 KGHDR, CDR2 SFDVKD.

J is TRBJ2-5 and V is TRBV6-2 or TRBV6-3; D is uncertain. V lost 6 bases and J lost 3, with 17 bases in between. Germline values: CDR1 MNHEY, CDR2 SVGEGT. CDR3 length: 15 residues. This CDR3 reads CASSRLRIWEETQYF. The CDR3 nucleotides are TGTGCCAGCAGCCGACTTAGAATATGGGAAGAGACCCAGTACTTC.

The rearrangement joins TRBV4-2 to TRBJ2-7; D is undetermined. The CDR3 contains 12 residues. Deletions cut 4 bases from V and 7 bases from J, with 11 bases between. Germline assignment: CDR1 LGHNA and CDR2 YNFKEQ. CDR3 loop: CASSRNLGEQYF. The CDR3 DNA is TGTGCCAGCAGCCGCAATCTGGGGGAGCAGTACTTC.

V usage is TRBV29-1 and J usage is TRBJ2-6, with a possible D match to TRBD1 (6 bases). Deletions cut 6 bases from V and 0 bases from J, with 12 bases between. Germline loops: CDR1 SQVTM, CDR2 ANQGSEA. The CDR3 is 15 amino acids. CDR3 protein: CSVPDRISGANVLTF. In nucleotides, the CDR3 is TGCAGCGTCCCTGACAGGATCTCTGGGGCCAACGTCCTGACTTTC.

This rearrangement joins TRBV10-3 to TRBJ1-2, with TRBD1 matching over 7 bases. CDR1 and CDR2 (germline): ENHRY, SYGVKD. The ends lost 3 bases at V and 4 bases at J; junction bases unmatched: 5. The CDR3 contains 14 residues. Here the CDR3 DNA reads TGTGCCATCAGTGACTTGGACAGGAGCTATGGCTACACCTTC. It encodes CAISDLDRSYGYTF.